This note documents a single T cell receptor beta chain sequence. The data are from a study of blood T cell repertoires in COVID-19. Study details: Sites across the United States, Italy and Spain contributed samples from acute and convalescent COVID-19. Sources were T cells, B-cell-depleted T cells, or PBMCs; the material itself was cDNA or gDNA.

Trimming pared 6 bases from V and 5 bases from J, leaving 12 bases between. Germline V gene sequence: CDR1 MDHEN, CDR2 SYDVKM. The CDR3 length is 13 residues. As handled by the study authors: Amplifying reference gene primers gave estimates of nucleated cell counts. Produced via immunoSEQ multiplex PCR; TCRdb's table is partial and in-frame only. Clone size and V and J calls were adopted from that table, with D and trimming inferred from the DNA. Of about 210,000 clones listed, just over 90% were seen once; the top ten hold 0.95% to 1.5%. This clonotype was obtained from a man aged 25-45 years with acute or convalescent COVID-19. V and J are TRBV28 and TRBJ2-3, with D unresolved. The sequenced material came from peripheral blood. CDR3 amino acids: CASSSPPVDTQYF. The CDR3 region has the DNA TGTGCCAGCAGCTCGCCCCCAGTAGATACGCAGTATTTT.